This T cell receptor (beta chain) was recorded in a study of beta chain features in type 1 diabetes. Study outcomes and limitations: The study found moderately but significantly shorter TCRB CDR3s in all four CD4+ subsets of Type 1 diabetes patients. Diminished insertions and augmented deletions at VDJ junctions characterized type 1 diabetes patients.

Of the isolated RNA, all was reverse transcribed, and so the sequenced material was expressed TCRB transcripts. The assay was immunoSEQ multiplex PCR, and TCRdb's table has in-frame clones only and misses some. The sample lists almost 350,000 clones; about a tenth were seen once. This clone was counted only a few times. Its antigen remains unknown. The sequenced material came from central memory CD4+ T cells from blood. The TCR originated in a man in his thirties or forties with type 1 diabetes.

This CDR3 is CASSVGSEGYEQYF. CDR3 DNA: TGTGCCAGCAGCGTGGGCAGCGAAGGCTACGAGCAGTACTTC. The chain carries TRBV9 and TRBJ2-7, with D unclear. The germline V gene encodes CDR1 SGDLS and CDR2 YYNGEE. V dropped 2 bases and J dropped 3 bases, with 12 bases sitting between them. This CDR3 is built from 14 residues.